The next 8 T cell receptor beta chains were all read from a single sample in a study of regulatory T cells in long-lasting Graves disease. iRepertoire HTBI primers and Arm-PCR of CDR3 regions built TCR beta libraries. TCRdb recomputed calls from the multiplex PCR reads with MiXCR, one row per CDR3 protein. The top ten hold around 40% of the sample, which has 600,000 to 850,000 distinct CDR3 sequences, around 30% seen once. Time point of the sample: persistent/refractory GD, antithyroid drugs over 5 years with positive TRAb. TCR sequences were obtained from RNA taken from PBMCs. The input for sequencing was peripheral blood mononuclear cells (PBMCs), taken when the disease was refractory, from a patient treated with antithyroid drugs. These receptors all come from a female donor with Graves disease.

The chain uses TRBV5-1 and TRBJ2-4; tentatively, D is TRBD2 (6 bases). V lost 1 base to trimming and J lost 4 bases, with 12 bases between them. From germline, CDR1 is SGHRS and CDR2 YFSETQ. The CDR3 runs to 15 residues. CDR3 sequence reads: CASSLSGTDKNIQYF. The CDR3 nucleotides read TGCGCCAGCAGCTTGTCGGGGACTGATAAAAACATTCAGTACTTC.

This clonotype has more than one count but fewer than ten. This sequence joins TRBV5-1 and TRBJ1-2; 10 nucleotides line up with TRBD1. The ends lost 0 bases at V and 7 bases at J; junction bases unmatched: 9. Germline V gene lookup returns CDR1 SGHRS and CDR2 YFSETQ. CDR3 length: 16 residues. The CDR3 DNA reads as TGCGCCAGCAGCTTGGAAGTCAGACAGGGGGCGGGTGGCTACACCTTC. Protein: CASSLEVRQGAGGYTF.

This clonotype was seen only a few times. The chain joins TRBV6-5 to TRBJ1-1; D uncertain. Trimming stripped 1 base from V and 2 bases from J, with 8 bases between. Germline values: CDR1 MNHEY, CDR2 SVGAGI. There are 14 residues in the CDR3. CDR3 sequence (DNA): TGTGCCAGCAGTTACTTACAGCCCAACACTGAAGCTTTCTTT. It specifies CASSYLQPNTEAFF.

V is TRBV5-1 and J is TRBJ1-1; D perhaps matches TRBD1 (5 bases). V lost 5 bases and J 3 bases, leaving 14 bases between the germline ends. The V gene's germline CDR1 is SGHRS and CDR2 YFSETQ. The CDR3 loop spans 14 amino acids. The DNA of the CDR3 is TGCGCCAGCAGTAGAGGGGAGAGGGACACTGAAGCTTTCTTT. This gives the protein CASSRGERDTEAFF. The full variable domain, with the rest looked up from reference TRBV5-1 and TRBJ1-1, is KAGVTQTPRYLIKTRGQQVTLSCSPISGHRSVSWYQQTPGQGLQFLFEYFSETQRNKGNFPGRFSGRQFSNSRSEMNVSTLELGDSALYLCASSRGERDTEAFFGQGTRLTVV.

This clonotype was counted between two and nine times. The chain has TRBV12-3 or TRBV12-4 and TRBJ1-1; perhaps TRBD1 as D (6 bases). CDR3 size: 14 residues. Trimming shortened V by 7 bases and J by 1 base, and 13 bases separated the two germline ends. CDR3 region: CASKLWGANTEAFF. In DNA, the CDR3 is TGTGCCAGCAAACTTTGGGGGGCGAACACTGAAGCTTTCTTT.

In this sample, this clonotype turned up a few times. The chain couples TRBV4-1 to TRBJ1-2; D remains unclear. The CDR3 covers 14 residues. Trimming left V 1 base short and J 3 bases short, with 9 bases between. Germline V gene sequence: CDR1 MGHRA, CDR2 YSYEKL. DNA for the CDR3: TGCGCCAGCAGCCAAGGGACTTCACACTATGGCTACACCTTC. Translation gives CASSQGTSHYGYTF.

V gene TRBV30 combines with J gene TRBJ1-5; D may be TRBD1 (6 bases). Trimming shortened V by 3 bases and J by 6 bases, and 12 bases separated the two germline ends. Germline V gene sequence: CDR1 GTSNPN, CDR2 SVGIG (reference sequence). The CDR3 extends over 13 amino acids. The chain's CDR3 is CAWSKEGGQPQHF. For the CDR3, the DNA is TGTGCCTGGAGCAAAGAGGGGGGTCAGCCCCAGCATTTT.

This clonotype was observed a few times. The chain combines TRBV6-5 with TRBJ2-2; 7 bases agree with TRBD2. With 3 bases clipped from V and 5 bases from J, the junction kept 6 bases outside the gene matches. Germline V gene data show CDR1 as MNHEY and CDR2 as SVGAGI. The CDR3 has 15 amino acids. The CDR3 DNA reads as TGTGCCAGCAGTTATGCCGGGGGAGGGACCGGGGAGCTGTTTTTT. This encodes CASSYAGGGTGELFF.